A selection of T cell receptor beta chains follows, all from one sample in a study of cytomegalovirus exposure and HLA in healthy donors. Profiling relied on immunoSEQ multiplex PCR, and the TCRdb table lists in-frame clones only, not all of them. The sample shows 100,000 to 140,000 clones, less than 80% of them seen only once. The sequencing input was PBMCs. The receptors were gathered from a man aged 25 to 40 in good health and CMV-seronegative. Both conserved end residues are part of each CDR3. D genes are given only for firm matches. Size is omitted from some rows. Given values are once, few, many or a class for expanded clones.

d_call	v_call	clone_size	j_call	cdr3_nt	cdr3_aa
-	TRBV30	-	TRBJ1-1	TGTGCCTGGAGTGTAGGGGGGAACACTGAAGCTTTCTTT	CAWSVGGNTEAFF
-	TRBV15	-	TRBJ1-4	TGTGCCACCAGCAGCGCCCGGGTCGCAACTAATGAAAAACTGTTTTTT	CATSSARVATNEKLFF
-	TRBV5-1	-	TRBJ1-1	TGCGCCAGCAGCTTGGGAGGGAACACTGAAGCTTTCTTT	CASSLGGNTEAFF
-	TRBV27	-	TRBJ2-7	TGTGCCAGCATCAGGGGCAACGAGCAGTACTTC	CASIRGNEQYF
-	TRBV5-1	-	TRBJ2-7	TGCGCCAGCAACTTAGGGGGACGCGCCTACGAGCAGTACTTC	CASNLGGRAYEQYF
-	TRBV28	-	TRBJ2-7	TGTGCCAGCAGTTCTGGACATCGGCAGTACTTC	CASSSGHRQYF
TRBD2	TRBV28	-	TRBJ2-7	TGTGCCAGCAGTTTACCCCCACGGCTAGCGGGACACGAGCAGTACTTC	CASSLPPRLAGHEQYF
-	TRBV6-1	-	TRBJ2-7	TGTGCCAGCAATCCCCTATTGCCCTACGAGCAGTACTTC	CASNPLLPYEQYF
-	TRBV9	-	TRBJ2-5	TGTGCCAGCAGCGCGATCGGGGGGCCCCAAGAGACCCAGTACTTC	CASSAIGGPQETQYF
TRBD1	TRBV5-4	-	TRBJ1-2	TGTGCCAGCAGCCCTCGACAGGGGAACTATGGCTACACCTTC	CASSPRQGNYGYTF
TRBD1	TRBV6-5	-	TRBJ2-7	TGTGCCAGCAGTTACCGAAGGGACAGGGAGTACGAGCAGTACTTC	CASSYRRDREYEQYF
TRBD1	TRBV30	-	TRBJ2-1	TGTGCCTGGAGTAGAGGACAGGGCTCCTACAATGAGCAGTTCTTC	CAWSRGQGSYNEQFF
-	TRBV5-1	-	TRBJ2-3	TGCGCCAGCAGCTTGGATAAGCTAGGCCCGAAGTATTTT	CASSLDKLGPKYF
TRBD2	TRBV29-1	-	TRBJ2-5	TGCAGCGTTGACGGGGGGGAAAAGACCCAGTACTTC	CSVDGGEKTQYF
TRBD2	TRBV2	once	TRBJ2-1	TGTGCCAGCAGTGCTAGGGGCGGGGGGGCGGTTGGGAATGAGCAGTTCTTC	CASSARGGGAVGNEQFF
TRBD2	TRBV15	-	TRBJ2-7	TGTGCCACCAGCAGAGATCGCGGGGGGAAGTCTGAGCAGTACTTC	CATSRDRGGKSEQYF
TRBD1	TRBV19	-	TRBJ1-2	TGTGCCAGTAGCACAGGGGACAAAAAAGGCTACACCTTC	CASSTGDKKGYTF
-	TRBV4-1	-	TRBJ2-1	TGCGCCAGCAGCCAAGATTTGGGGGCAAATGAGCAGTTCTTC	CASSQDLGANEQFF
-	TRBV11-2	-	TRBJ2-1	TGTGCCAGCAGCTTAGATCGGGTTAGGACAGACAATGAGCAGTTCTTC	CASSLDRVRTDNEQFF
-	TRBV27	-	TRBJ2-1	TGTGCCAGCAGTTTCCCGGGGAATGAGCAGTTCTTC	CASSFPGNEQFF
-	TRBV7-9	-	TRBJ1-2	TGTGCCAGCAATTCAGGGGAGTTCTATGGCTACACCTTC	CASNSGEFYGYTF
TRBD2	TRBV7-3	few	TRBJ2-2	TGTGCCAGCAGCTTAGTCGGACTAGCTAGCGGGGAGCTGTTTTTT	CASSLVGLASGELFF
TRBD2	TRBV7-9	-	TRBJ2-7	TGCGCCAGCAGCTTAGGTGGAGCGGGACCATTCTACGAGCAGTACTTC	CASSLGGAGPFYEQYF
-	TRBV2	-	TRBJ2-7	TGTGCCAGCAAGGGGATAGGGGCCTACGAGCAGTACTTC	CASKGIGAYEQYF
-	TRBV5-1	-	TRBJ2-3	TGCGCCAGCAGCTTGGGGGGCGACCCTAGCACAGATACGCAGTATTTT	CASSLGGDPSTDTQYF
TRBD1	TRBV5-1	-	TRBJ2-5	TGCGCCAGCAGCTTGGATGTCAGGGGGCGGGGAGAGACCCAGTACTTC	CASSLDVRGRGETQYF
-	TRBV29-1	-	TRBJ2-7	TGCAGCGTTGAGACAGGATCCCGCGAGCAGTACTTC	CSVETGSREQYF
TRBD1	TRBV23-1	-	TRBJ1-2	TGCGCCAGCAGTCAAGGCCTAGGGACAGGGGACTATGGCTACACCTTC	CASSQGLGTGDYGYTF
-	TRBV15	-	TRBJ1-5	TGTGCCACCAGCAGAGCTACGGGGTATAGCAATCAGCCCCAGCATTTT	CATSRATGYSNQPQHF